This T cell receptor beta chain appears in the sequencing data of a study of patients and donors after allogeneic stem cell transplantation. Between the trimmed V and J ends, which lost 7 bases and 3 bases, there was a span of 13 bases. The CDR3 length is 14 residues. The V gene's germline CDR1 is MDHEN and CDR2 SYDVKM. Each CDR3 protein is one row after TCRdb ran MiXCR on the RT-PCR reads. The table has about 200,000 distinct CDR3 sequences, roughly two fifths seen once. The receptor comes from a human donor who was either an allogeneic HSCT recipient or a stem cell or donor lymphocyte infusion donor (not recorded which). It is not recorded whose cells these are; they may come from a transplant donor. Material for sequencing was blood, either unsorted or a sorted T cell fraction (not recorded which). The rearrangement joins TRBV28 to TRBJ1-5; unclear D gene. The DNA for the CDR3 is TGTGCCAGCACCGCCCCCAGGTTCAATCAGCCCCAGCATTTT. Its protein product is CASTAPRFNQPQHF.